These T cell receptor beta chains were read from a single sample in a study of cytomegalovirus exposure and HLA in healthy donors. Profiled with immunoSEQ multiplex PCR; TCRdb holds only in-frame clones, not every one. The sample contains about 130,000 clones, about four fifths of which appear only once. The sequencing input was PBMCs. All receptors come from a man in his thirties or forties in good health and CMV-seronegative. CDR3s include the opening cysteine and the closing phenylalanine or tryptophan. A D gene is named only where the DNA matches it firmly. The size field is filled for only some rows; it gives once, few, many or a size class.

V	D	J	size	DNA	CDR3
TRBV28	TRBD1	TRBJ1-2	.	TGTGCCAGTGGACAGGGTCGGAATAATTTCTATGGCTACACCTTC	CASGQGRNNFYGYTF
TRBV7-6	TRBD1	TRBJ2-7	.	TGTGCCAGCAGCTCAGGGGGAAGCTCCTACGAGCAGTACTTC	CASSSGGSSYEQYF
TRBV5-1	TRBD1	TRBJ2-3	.	TGCGCCAGCAGCTTACTGATACAGGGGACGACAGATACGCAGTATTTT	CASSLLIQGTTDTQYF
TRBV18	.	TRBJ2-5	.	TGTGCCAGCTCACCAGGAGACCAAGAGACCCAGTACTTC	CASSPGDQETQYF
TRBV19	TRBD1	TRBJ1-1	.	TGTGCCAGTAGCCCTACAGGGGGCGTCACTGAAGCTTTCTTT	CASSPTGGVTEAFF
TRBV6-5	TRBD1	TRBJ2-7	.	TGTGCCAGCAGTTACTACCAGGGGGTCACCTACGAGCAGTACTTC	CASSYYQGVTYEQYF
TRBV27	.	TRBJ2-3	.	TGTGCCAGCCAGGGTTCTGCAGATACGCAGTATTTT	CASQGSADTQYF
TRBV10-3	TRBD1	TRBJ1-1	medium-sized	TGTGCCATCAGTGAGTCGAGGACAGGGGACCTCAACACTGAAGCTTTCTTT	CAISESRTGDLNTEAFF
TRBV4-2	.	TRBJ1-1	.	TGTGCCAGCAGCCAAGACATGGACAGCTTCTCTGAAGCTTTCTTT	CASSQDMDSFSEAFF
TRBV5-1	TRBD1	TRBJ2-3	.	TGCGCCAGCAGCTTCCGACAGGGCGGGAGCACAGATACGCAGTATTTT	CASSFRQGGSTDTQYF
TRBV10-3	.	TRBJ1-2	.	TGTGCCATCAGTGAACAGGACTATGGCTACACCTTC	CAISEQDYGYTF
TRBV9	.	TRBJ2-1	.	TGTGCCAGCAGCGTAGACTCCTCCTACAATGAGCAGTTCTTC	CASSVDSSYNEQFF
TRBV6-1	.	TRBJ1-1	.	TGTGCCAGCAGTCAAGTCAGGAGCAGGGTGGTTGGGAACACTGAAGCTTTCTTT	CASSQVRSRVVGNTEAFF
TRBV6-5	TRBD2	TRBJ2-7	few	TGTGCCAGCAGTTACTGGGCTAGCGGCCACTCCTACGAGCAGTACTTC	CASSYWASGHSYEQYF
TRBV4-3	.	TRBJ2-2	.	TGCGCCAGCAGCCAAGAGGTCTTGTTCTTCGGGTGGACCGGGGAGCTGTTTTTT	CASSQEVLFFGWTGELFF
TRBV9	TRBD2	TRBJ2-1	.	TGTGCCAGCAGCGTAATCGAAACAACTAGCGGGAACAATGAGCAGTTCTTC	CASSVIETTSGNNEQFF
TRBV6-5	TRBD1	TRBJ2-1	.	TGTGCCAGCAGTTACCAAGGGACAGGGGGGTACAATGAGCAGTTCTTC	CASSYQGTGGYNEQFF
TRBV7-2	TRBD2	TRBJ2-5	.	TGTGCCAGCAGGAGGACTAGCGGGGGCCAAGAGACCCAGTACTTC	CASRRTSGGQETQYF
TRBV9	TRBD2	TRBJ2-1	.	TGTGCCAGCAGCGTGGATAGCGGGGGGGCGAATGAGCAGTTCTTC	CASSVDSGGANEQFF
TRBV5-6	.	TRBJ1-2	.	TGTGCCAGCAGCTATCAGGGTTCTAACTATGGCTACACCTTC	CASSYQGSNYGYTF
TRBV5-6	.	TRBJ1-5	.	TGTGCCAGCAGCTTTGGGGGCTATAGCAATCAGCCCCAGCATTTT	CASSFGGYSNQPQHF
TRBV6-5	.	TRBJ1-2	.	TGTGCCAGCACCGGCGTGGTCGGGTATGGCTACACCTTC	CASTGVVGYGYTF
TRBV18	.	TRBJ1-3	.	TGTGCCAGCTCACGGGGGCTCAGCTCTGGAAACACCATATATTTT	CASSRGLSSGNTIYF
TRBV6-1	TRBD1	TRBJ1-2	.	TGTGCCAGCAGTGAAGGGCGACAGGGGGCGGATGGCTACACCTTC	CASSEGRQGADGYTF
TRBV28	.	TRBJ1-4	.	TGTGCCAGCAGTTTAGATTGGGAAGGGAGGAAACTGTTTTTT	CASSLDWEGRKLFF
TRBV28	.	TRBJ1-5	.	TGTGCCAGCAAGGGGCTTTGGCAGCCCCAGCATTTT	CASKGLWQPQHF
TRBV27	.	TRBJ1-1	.	TGTGCCAGCAGTTTATCGTATCCGGGTAACACTGAAGCTTTCTTT	CASSLSYPGNTEAFF
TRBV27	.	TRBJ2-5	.	TGTGCCAGCAGCTCCCGGAGGGGCCAAGAGACCCAGTACTTC	CASSSRRGQETQYF
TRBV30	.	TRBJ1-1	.	TGTGCCTGGATTTGGAGCACTGAAGCTTTCTTT	CAWIWSTEAFF
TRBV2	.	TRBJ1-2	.	TGTGCCAGCAGAACCTCCGGGGACTATGGCTACACCTTC	CASRTSGDYGYTF
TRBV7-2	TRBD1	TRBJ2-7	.	TGTGCCAGCAGCTTAAGGACAGGGGAGATCTACGAGCAGTACTTC	CASSLRTGEIYEQYF
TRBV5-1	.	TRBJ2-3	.	TGCGCCAGCAACCTGCAAGCAGGCTTCACAGATACGCAGTATTTT	CASNLQAGFTDTQYF
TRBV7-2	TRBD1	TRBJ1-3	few	TGTGCCAGCAGCCCACAGGGGTTAGCAGGGACCATATATTTT	CASSPQGLAGTIYF
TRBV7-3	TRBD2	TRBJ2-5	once	TGTGCCAGCAGCTCTAGCGGGAAAGAGACCCAGTACTTC	CASSSSGKETQYF
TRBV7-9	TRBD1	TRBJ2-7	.	TGTGCCAGCGGACAAGTCGTCGGGACAGGAGGTTACGAGCAGTACTTC	CASGQVVGTGGYEQYF
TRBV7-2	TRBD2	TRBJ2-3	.	TGTGCCAGCACTAGCGGTCAAGTCACAGATACGCAGTATTTT	CASTSGQVTDTQYF
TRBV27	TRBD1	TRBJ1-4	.	TGTGCCAGCGCCCCCGGGACAGGGAGGGGGGCTAATGAAAAACTGTTTTTT	CASAPGTGRGANEKLFF
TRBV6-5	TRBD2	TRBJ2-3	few	TGTGCCAGCATAAGGACTAGCGGGGGCACAGATACGCAGTATTTT	CASIRTSGGTDTQYF
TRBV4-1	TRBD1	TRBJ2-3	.	TGCGCCAGCAGCCAAGATTTTAGGGGGCGGGCATGGGCCACAGATACGCAGTATTTT	CASSQDFRGRAWATDTQYF
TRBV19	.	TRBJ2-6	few	TGTGCCAGTAGACGCGAAAGCTCTGGGGCCAACGTCCTGACTTTC	CASRRESSGANVLTF
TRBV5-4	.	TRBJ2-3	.	TGTGCCAGCAGCTTGGAAGGGGCAGATACGCAGTATTTT	CASSLEGADTQYF
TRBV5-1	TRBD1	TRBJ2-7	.	TGCGCCAGCAGAATACAGGGGGGCAACGAGCAGTACTTC	CASRIQGGNEQYF
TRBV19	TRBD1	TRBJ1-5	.	TGTGCCAGTAGCAAGGACAGGGCTCAGCCCCAGCATTTT	CASSKDRAQPQHF
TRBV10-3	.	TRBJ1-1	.	TGTGCCATCAGTGAAGACAGGATCAACACTGAAGCTTTCTTT	CAISEDRINTEAFF
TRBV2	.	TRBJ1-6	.	TGTGCCAGCAGGCCCCGTGGACAGTCGAATTCACCCCTCCACTTT	CASRPRGQSNSPLHF
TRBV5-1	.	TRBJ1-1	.	TGCGCCAGCAGCACCGAGGGAGGGTCGAACACTGAAGCTTTCTTT	CASSTEGGSNTEAFF
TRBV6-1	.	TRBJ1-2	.	TGTGCCAGCAGTGAAGCTCGTCTCGCTAACTATGGCTACACCTTC	CASSEARLANYGYTF
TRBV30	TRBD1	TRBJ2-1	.	TGTGCCTGGAGTGTAGACAGGGGGTATGATAATGAGCAGTTCTTC	CAWSVDRGYDNEQFF